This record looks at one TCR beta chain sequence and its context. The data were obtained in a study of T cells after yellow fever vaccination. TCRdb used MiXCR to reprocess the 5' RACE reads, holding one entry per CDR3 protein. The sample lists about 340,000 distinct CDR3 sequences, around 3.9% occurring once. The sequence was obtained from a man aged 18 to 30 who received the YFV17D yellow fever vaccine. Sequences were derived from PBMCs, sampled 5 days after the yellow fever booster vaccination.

For the CDR3, the DNA is TGTGCCAGCAGCCAAGGATCCGCTAGCACAGATACGCAGTATTTT. Translated: CASSQGSASTDTQYF. The chain combines TRBV14 with TRBJ2-3; no clear D. The germline gives CDR1 SGHDN, CDR2 FVKESK. The CDR3 length is 15 residues. The V and J ends lost 1 base and 0 bases respectively, with 8 bases between them.